The rows below give T cell receptor beta chains drawn from one sample of a study of blood T cell repertoires in COVID-19. Measured with immunoSEQ multiplex PCR; TCRdb has only the in-frame clones, and not every one. The sample lists some 110,000 clones; around 90% were seen once. Specimen: peripheral blood. All receptors come from a human donor in a cohort sampled during active COVID-19. CDR3s include the opening cysteine and the closing phenylalanine or tryptophan. A D gene is named only where the DNA matches it firmly. Only some rows state a clone size, as once, few, many or a class for expanded clones.

>.|TRBD1|TRBV19|TRBJ2-7
CASSGQGAGYYEQYF
TGTGCCAGTAGTGGACAGGGGGCAGGGTACTACGAGCAGTACTTC
>.|.|TRBV7-9|TRBJ1-3
CASTKGVEGNTIYF
TGTGCCAGCACCAAAGGAGTAGAGGGAAACACCATATATTTT
>.|.|TRBV11-2|TRBJ2-2
CASSFRGLSSTGELFF
TGTGCCAGCAGCTTCCGGGGACTTTCGAGTACCGGGGAGCTGTTTTTT
>.|.|TRBV19|TRBJ1-1
CASSQTSGVPAETFF
TGTGCCAGTAGTCAAACCTCAGGGGTCCCGGCGGAAACTTTCTTT
>.|.|TRBV11-3|TRBJ2-7
CASSSPPRGYEQYF
TGTGCCAGCAGCTCCCCGCCTCGAGGATACGAGCAGTACTTC
>.|TRBD2|TRBV5-4|TRBJ2-3
CASSGTSGASTDTQYF
TGTGCCAGCAGCGGGACTAGCGGGGCTAGCACAGATACGCAGTATTTT
>.|.|TRBV27|TRBJ2-3
CASSLSSWVGVTDTQYF
TGTGCCAGCAGTTTATCGTCGTGGGTAGGGGTCACAGATACGCAGTATTTT
>once|.|TRBV5-1|TRBJ2-7
CASSLQIQAGEQYF
TGCGCCAGCAGCTTACAAATCCAGGCAGGCGAGCAGTACTTC
>once|.|TRBV19|TRBJ1-3
CASRLTARTGNTIYF
TGTGCCAGTAGGCTTACAGCCCGCACTGGAAACACCATATATTTT
>.|TRBD2|TRBV7-9|TRBJ2-3
CASSQDAGGTDTQYF
TGTGCCAGCAGCCAAGACGCGGGAGGAACAGATACGCAGTATTTT
>.|TRBD1|TRBV6-5|TRBJ1-2
CASHGGRGVYGYTF
TGTGCCAGTCACGGGGGCAGGGGGGTCTATGGCTACACCTTC
>.|.|TRBV24-1|TRBJ2-5
CATPRGLGETQYF
TGTGCCACCCCACGGGGGTTAGGAGAGACCCAGTACTTC
>.|TRBD2|TRBV7-9|TRBJ2-5
CASGRGLAGMETQYF
TGTGCCAGCGGTAGGGGACTAGCGGGAATGGAGACCCAGTACTTC
>once|.|TRBV5-1|TRBJ1-2
CASSPDWGGRYGYTF
TGCGCCAGCAGCCCCGACTGGGGGGGCCGCTATGGCTACACCTTC
>once|.|TRBV10-2|TRBJ2-3
CASKGPRGISTDTQYF
TGCGCCAGCAAGGGTCCCCGGGGGATAAGCACAGATACGCAGTATTTT
>.|TRBD1|TRBV10-1|TRBJ2-2
CATGQGRAGELFF
TGCGCCACAGGACAGGGCAGGGCCGGGGAGCTGTTTTTT
>.|.|TRBV3-1/TRBV3-2|TRBJ2-1
CASSPLGAGEQFF
TGTGCCAGCAGCCCCCTCGGCGCGGGTGAGCAGTTCTTC
>.|.|TRBV9|TRBJ2-3
CASSVVGRGTDTQYF
TGTGCCAGCAGCGTAGTAGGCAGGGGCACAGATACGCAGTATTTT
>.|.|TRBV27|TRBJ2-1
CASTDNGWRQFF
TGTGCCAGCACCGATAACGGGTGGCGGCAGTTCTTC
>.|TRBD1|TRBV6-5|TRBJ1-1
CASKWDRGLGTEAFF
TGTGCCAGCAAGTGGGACAGGGGCCTGGGCACTGAAGCTTTCTTT
>.|TRBD1|TRBV3-1/TRBV3-2|TRBJ2-7
CASSQERQGASYEQYF
TGTGCCAGCAGCCAAGAGAGGCAGGGGGCGTCCTACGAGCAGTACTTC
>.|.|TRBV6-9|TRBJ1-5
CASWTGRGPSHQPQHF
TGTGCCAGCTGGACCGGGAGGGGCCCGTCTCATCAGCCCCAGCATTTT
>.|.|TRBV6-5|TRBJ1-5
CASSYTRQNSNQPQHF
TGTGCCAGCAGTTACACCCGACAGAATAGCAATCAGCCCCAGCATTTT
>.|TRBD2|TRBV3-1/TRBV3-2|TRBJ2-1
CASSSSGGRYNEQFF
TGTGCCAGCAGCTCTAGCGGGGGGCGATACAATGAGCAGTTCTTC
>.|.|TRBV27|TRBJ2-2
CASSLNGPNTGELFF
TGTGCCAGCAGTTTAAACGGTCCGAACACCGGGGAGCTGTTTTTT
>.|TRBD1|TRBV13|TRBJ1-3
CASSPTGVRNTIYF
TGTGCCAGCAGCCCAACAGGGGTCCGAAACACCATATATTTT
>.|TRBD1|TRBV25-1|TRBJ2-3
CASSSTGFGTDTQYF
TGTGCCAGCAGTTCGACAGGGTTTGGCACAGATACGCAGTATTTT
>once|.|TRBV11-2|TRBJ2-7
CASSFHRMSSYEQYF
TGTGCCAGCAGCTTTCACAGGATGTCGTCCTACGAGCAGTACTTC
>once|.|TRBV19|TRBJ1-1
CATTPAFRRENTEAFF
TGTGCCACCACCCCCGCTTTTCGAAGAGAGAACACTGAAGCTTTCTTT
>.|.|TRBV18|TRBJ1-4
CASSPGGFWRDEKLFF
TGTGCCAGCTCACCGGGAGGGTTTTGGAGGGATGAAAAACTGTTTTTT
>.|.|TRBV11-3|TRBJ2-1
CASSFRGIYNEQFF
TGTGCCAGCAGCTTTAGGGGAATTTACAATGAGCAGTTCTTC